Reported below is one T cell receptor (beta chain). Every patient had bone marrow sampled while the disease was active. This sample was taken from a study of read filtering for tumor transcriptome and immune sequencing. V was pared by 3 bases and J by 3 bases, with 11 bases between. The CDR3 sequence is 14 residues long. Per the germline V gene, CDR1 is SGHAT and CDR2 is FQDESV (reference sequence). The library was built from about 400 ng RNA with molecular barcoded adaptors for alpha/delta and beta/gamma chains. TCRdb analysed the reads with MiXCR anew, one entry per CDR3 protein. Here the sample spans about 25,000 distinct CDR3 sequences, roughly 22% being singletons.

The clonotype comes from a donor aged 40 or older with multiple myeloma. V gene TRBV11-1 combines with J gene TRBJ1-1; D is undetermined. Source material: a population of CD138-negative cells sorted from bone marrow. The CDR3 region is CASSLGPGDTEAFF. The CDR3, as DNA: TGTGCCAGCAGCTTGGGTCCGGGAGACACTGAAGCTTTCTTT.